Listed here are 31 T cell receptor beta chains from one sample, sequenced in a study of monozygotic twins with inflammatory bowel disease. Reprocessing the 5' RACE reads, TCRdb reports a single entry for every CDR3 protein and omits DNA. The sample has about 300,000 distinct CDR3 sequences; the top ten hold over 5%. The sequenced sample consisted of blood. The receptors shown here come from a human donor with ulcerative colitis or Crohn's disease, or a healthy co-twin of an affected twin (not recorded which).

This rearrangement joins TRBV10-3 to TRBJ1-1. The CDR3 has 16 amino acids. Germline V gene data show CDR1 as ENHRY and CDR2 as SYGVKD. CDR3 protein: CAISEPTDGFYTEAFF.

The chain couples TRBV7-3 to TRBJ2-2. CDR3 length: 13 residues. CDR1 SGHTA and CDR2 FQGTGA come from the germline V gene. This chain's CDR3 is CASSLTSTGELFF.

The chain employs TRBV6-2 or TRBV6-3 and TRBJ1-1; as DNA is missing, the TRBD1 call by TCRdb cannot be tested. CDR1 and CDR2 from the germline V gene are MNHEY and SVGEGT. The CDR3 length is 13 residues. The CDR3 sequence is CASSYGRGTEAFF.

This chain connects TRBV7-9 to TRBJ2-7; no DNA is available, so the TRBD2 call from TCRdb remains unchecked. CDR1 is SEHNR, CDR2 FQNEAQ, per germline (reference sequence). The CDR3 totals 17 residues. The CDR3 sequence is CASSLGDQGPTSYEQYF.

This chain joins TRBV24-1 and TRBJ2-1; TCRdb returns TRBD2, unconfirmable since there is no DNA. Looked up from germline, CDR1 is KGHDR and CDR2 is SFDVKD. There are 13 residues in the CDR3. The CDR3 loop is CATSAYEGRQQFF.

This chain connects TRBV5-4 to TRBJ2-3; TCRdb designates TRBD2, a call that cannot be tested without DNA. This CDR3 has 18 amino acids. Per the germline V gene, CDR1 is SGHNT and CDR2 is YYREEE (reference sequence). The CDR3 region is CASSLGSGGRLGTDTQYF. Supplemented by reference TRBV5-4 and TRBJ2-3, the full variable domain reads ETGVTQSPTHLIKTRGQQVTLRCSSQSGHNTVSWYQQALGQGPQFIFQYYREEENGRGNFPPRFSGLQFPNYSSELNVNALELDDSALYLCASSLGSGGRLGTDTQYFGPGTRLTVL.

CDR3: CSARGGLAGPSTDTQYF. This rearrangement joins TRBV20-1 to TRBJ2-3; as DNA is missing, the TRBD2 call by TCRdb cannot be tested. Germline V CDR1 and CDR2: DFQATT, SNEGSKA (reference sequence). The CDR3 contains 17 residues.

The V gene is TRBV7-3, the J gene TRBJ1-6; TCRdb proposes TRBD1, but this gene call is untestable without DNA. CDR1 SGHTA and CDR2 FQGTGA come from the germline V gene. The CDR3 is 15 residues long. CDR3 in amino acids: CASSLSSGSGSPLHF.

The chain joins TRBV12-3 or TRBV12-4 to TRBJ2-3; with no DNA, the TCRdb D assignment of TRBD2 cannot be verified. The CDR3 runs to 14 residues. CDR3 in amino acids: CASRRNSGTDTQYF.

The chain's CDR3 is CASSSYSSYNEQFF. The chain joins TRBV27 to TRBJ2-1. CDR3 length equals 14 residues. CDR1 and CDR2 (germline): MNHEY, SMNVEV (reference sequence).

The chain is built from TRBV7-2 and TRBJ1-2; TCRdb's D call, TRBD1, is unchecked because there is no DNA. The germline V gene has CDR1 SGHTA and CDR2 FQGNSA. The CDR3 totals 13 residues. The CDR3 protein is CASSSQGAGVYTF.

The rearrangement joins TRBV29-1 to TRBJ2-7; TCRdb's D gene call, TRBD1, goes unchecked for lack of DNA. The CDR3 length is 13 residues. Germline CDR1 reads SQVTM; CDR2 reads ANQGSEA. CDR3 in amino acids: CSVRTGGSYEQYF.

This chain uses TRBV29-1 with TRBJ2-4; TCRdb's assignment of TRBD2 cannot be checked, as there is no DNA. The CDR3 runs to 16 residues. Germline V gives CDR1 SQVTM, CDR2 ANQGSEA. The CDR3 loop is CSVSNPSPVAKNIQYF.

This chain joins TRBV6-5 and TRBJ2-5; TCRdb returns TRBD1, unconfirmable since there is no DNA. The CDR3 covers 14 residues. Germline CDR1 MNHEY, CDR2 SVGAGI. CDR3 loop: CASSLDRGPGTQYF.

The V and J genes are TRBV18 and TRBJ1-6; checking the TCRdb D call of TRBD1 is not possible without DNA. This CDR3 contains 15 residues. Germline V gives CDR1 KGHSH, CDR2 LQKENI. The chain's CDR3 is CASSPLQGKNSPLHF.

V and J are TRBV7-2 and TRBJ2-2; TCRdb designates TRBD1, a call that cannot be tested without DNA. In germline, CDR1 is SGHTA, CDR2 FQGNSA. The CDR3 runs to 16 residues. CDR3: CASSRTPVRNTGELFF.

This chain connects TRBV9 to TRBJ2-3. This CDR3 region has 12 residues. Germline CDR1 and CDR2: SGDLS and YYNGEE. The CDR3 is CASSVGGDTQYF.

The V gene is TRBV5-8, the J gene TRBJ2-7; TCRdb returns TRBD1, unconfirmable since there is no DNA. Germline CDR1 is SGHTS and CDR2 is YDEGEE. The CDR3 consists of 15 residues. CDR3: CASSEGLHRTYEQYF.

The chain combines TRBV14 with TRBJ1-6; TCRdb names TRBD1, which stays unverified in the absence of DNA. Germline V gene lookup returns CDR1 SGHDN and CDR2 FVKESK. The CDR3 covers 16 residues. CDR3 sequence: CASSPRYRQGNSPLHF.

The V and J genes are TRBV20-1 and TRBJ1-5. The CDR3 is made up of 13 amino acids. The germline V gene has CDR1 DFQATT and CDR2 SNEGSKA (reference sequence). CDR3 sequence reads: CSAEADSNQPQHF.

V usage is TRBV6-6 and J usage is TRBJ2-1; lacking DNA, the TRBD1 call made by TCRdb goes unchecked. CDR1 is MNHNY, CDR2 SVGAGI, per germline (reference sequence). The CDR3 consists of 14 residues. The CDR3 sequence: CASSYGQTYNEQFF.

The gene calls are TRBV2 and TRBJ1-4; TCRdb proposes TRBD1, but this gene call is untestable without DNA. This CDR3 is built from 14 residues. Germline V lookup: CDR1 SNHLY, CDR2 FYNNEI. The CDR3 spells CASRTTGSNEKLFF. The entire variable domain, with the rest obtained from reference TRBV2 and TRBJ1-4, is as follows: EPEVTQTPSHQVTQMGQEVILRCVPISNHLYFYWYRQILGQKVEFLVSFYNNEISEKSEIFDDQFSVERPDGSNFTLKIRSTKLEDSAMYFCASRTTGSNEKLFFGSGTQLSVL.

The CDR3 region is CSAPGANTEAFF. This chain links TRBV20-1 with TRBJ1-1; TCRdb reports TRBD1, a call that lacks DNA to check it against. Germline V gene sequence: CDR1 DFQATT, CDR2 SNEGSKA (reference sequence). CDR3 length: 12 residues.

J is TRBJ2-7 and V is TRBV6-5; TCRdb selects TRBD2, and the lack of DNA leaves this call unchecked. The CDR3 contains 15 residues. Germline V gives CDR1 MNHEY, CDR2 SVGAGI. The CDR3 reads CASSWRQGPTYEQYF.

The chain joins TRBV12-3 or TRBV12-4 to TRBJ2-2; absent DNA, TCRdb's TRBD2 call cannot be checked. The CDR3 has 16 amino acids. CDR3: CASSFRAGGNTGELFF.

The gene calls are TRBV27 and TRBJ1-6. The length of the CDR3 is 12 residues. In germline, CDR1 is MNHEY, CDR2 SMNVEV (reference sequence). CDR3 in amino acids: CASSSYPSPLHF.

J is TRBJ2-7 and V is TRBV7-6; TCRdb selects TRBD1, and the lack of DNA leaves this call unchecked. The CDR3 is 14 residues long. Germline CDR1 and CDR2: SGHVS and FNYEAQ. The CDR3 sequence is CASYLRDRGYEQYF.

V is TRBV2 and J is TRBJ2-4. The CDR3 totals 14 residues. Germline assignment: CDR1 SNHLY and CDR2 FYNNEI. CDR3 loop: CASSDLGAKNIQYF.

The rearrangement uses TRBV7-2 and TRBJ2-7; TCRdb gives TRBD1 as the D gene, but with no DNA this cannot be confirmed. This CDR3 region has 15 residues. In germline, CDR1 is SGHTA, CDR2 FQGNSA. The CDR3 region is CASSLSGQGAYEQYF.

The V gene is TRBV5-1, the J gene TRBJ2-1; TCRdb selects TRBD1, and the lack of DNA leaves this call unchecked. The CDR3 consists of 17 residues. Germline CDR1 and CDR2: SGHRS and YFSETQ. The CDR3 loop is CASSSLGGTGQYNEQFF.

V is TRBV7-2 and J is TRBJ2-7; TCRdb lists TRBD1, though no DNA is available to test this call. The germline V gene has CDR1 SGHTA and CDR2 FQGNSA. There are 15 residues in the CDR3. The CDR3 loop reads CASSTRPRGAYEQYF.